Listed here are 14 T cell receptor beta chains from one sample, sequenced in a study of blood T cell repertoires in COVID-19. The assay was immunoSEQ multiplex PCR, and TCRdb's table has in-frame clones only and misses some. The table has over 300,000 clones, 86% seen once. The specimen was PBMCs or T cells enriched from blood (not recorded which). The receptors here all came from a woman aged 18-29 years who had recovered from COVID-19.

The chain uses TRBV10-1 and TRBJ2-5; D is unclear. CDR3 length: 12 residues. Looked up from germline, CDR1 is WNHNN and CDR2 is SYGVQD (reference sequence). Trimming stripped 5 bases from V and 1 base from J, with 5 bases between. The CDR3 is CASSPGQETQYF. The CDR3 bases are TGCGCCAGCAGTCCGGGCCAAGAGACCCAGTACTTC.

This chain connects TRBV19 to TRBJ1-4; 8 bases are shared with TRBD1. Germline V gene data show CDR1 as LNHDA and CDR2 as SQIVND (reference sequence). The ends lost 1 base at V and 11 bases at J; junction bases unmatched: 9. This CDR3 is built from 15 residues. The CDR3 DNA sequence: TGTGCCAGTAGTATAGTAGGGACAGGTCCGAGGAAACTGTTTTTT. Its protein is CASSIVGTGPRKLFF.

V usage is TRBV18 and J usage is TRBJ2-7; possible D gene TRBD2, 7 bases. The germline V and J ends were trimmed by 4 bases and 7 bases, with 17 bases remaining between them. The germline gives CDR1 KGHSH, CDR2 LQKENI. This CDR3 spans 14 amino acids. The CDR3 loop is CASSHPGGQREQYF. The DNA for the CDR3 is TGTGCCAGCTCACACCCCGGGGGGCAAAGGGAGCAGTACTTC.

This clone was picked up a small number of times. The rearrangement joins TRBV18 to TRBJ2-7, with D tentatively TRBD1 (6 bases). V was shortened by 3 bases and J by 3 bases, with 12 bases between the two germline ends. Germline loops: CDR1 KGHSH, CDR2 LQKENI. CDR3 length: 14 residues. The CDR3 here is CASSPPSRGYEQYF. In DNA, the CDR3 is TGTGCCAGCTCACCGCCGAGCAGGGGCTACGAGCAGTACTTC.

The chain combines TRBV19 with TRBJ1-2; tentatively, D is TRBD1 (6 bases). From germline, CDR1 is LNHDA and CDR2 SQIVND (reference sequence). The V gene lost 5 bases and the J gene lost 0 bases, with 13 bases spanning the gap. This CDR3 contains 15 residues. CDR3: CASSHGNRANYGYTF. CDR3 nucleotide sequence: TGTGCCAGTAGTCACGGGAACAGGGCTAACTATGGCTACACCTTC.

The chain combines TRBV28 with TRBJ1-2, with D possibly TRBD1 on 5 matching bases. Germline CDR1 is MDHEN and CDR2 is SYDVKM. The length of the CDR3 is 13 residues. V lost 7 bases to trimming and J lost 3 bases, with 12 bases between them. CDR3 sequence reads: CASMRQIDYGYTF. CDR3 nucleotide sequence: TGTGCCAGCATGAGACAGATCGACTATGGCTACACCTTC.

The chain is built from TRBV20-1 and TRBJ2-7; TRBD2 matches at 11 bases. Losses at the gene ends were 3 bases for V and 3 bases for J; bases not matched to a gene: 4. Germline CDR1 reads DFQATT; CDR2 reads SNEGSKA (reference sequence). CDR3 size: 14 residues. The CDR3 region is CSASGGLAGYEQYF. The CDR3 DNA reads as TGCAGTGCTAGTGGAGGACTAGCGGGCTACGAGCAGTACTTC.

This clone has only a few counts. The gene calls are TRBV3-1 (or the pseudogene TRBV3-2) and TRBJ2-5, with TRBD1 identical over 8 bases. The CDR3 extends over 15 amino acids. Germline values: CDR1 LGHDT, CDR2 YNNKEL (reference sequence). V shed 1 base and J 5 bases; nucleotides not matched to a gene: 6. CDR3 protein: CASSQGQGRKETQYF. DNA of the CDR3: TGTGCCAGCAGCCAAGGACAGGGGAGGAAGGAGACCCAGTACTTC.

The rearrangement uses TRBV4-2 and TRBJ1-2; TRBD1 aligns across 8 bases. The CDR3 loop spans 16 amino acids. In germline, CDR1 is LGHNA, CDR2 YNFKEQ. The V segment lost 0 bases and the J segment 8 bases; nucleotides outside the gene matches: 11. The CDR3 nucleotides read TGTGCCAGCAGCCAAGAGGGCAGGGGGCGGATAGAGGGCTACACCTTC. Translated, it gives CASSQEGRGRIEGYTF.

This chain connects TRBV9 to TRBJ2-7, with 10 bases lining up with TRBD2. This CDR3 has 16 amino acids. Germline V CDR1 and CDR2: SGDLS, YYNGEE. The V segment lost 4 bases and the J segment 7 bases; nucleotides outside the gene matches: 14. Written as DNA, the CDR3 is TGTGCCAGCAGCCTAGACCCCAGCGGGGGGGAAAGAGAGCAGTACTTC. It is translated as CASSLDPSGGEREQYF.

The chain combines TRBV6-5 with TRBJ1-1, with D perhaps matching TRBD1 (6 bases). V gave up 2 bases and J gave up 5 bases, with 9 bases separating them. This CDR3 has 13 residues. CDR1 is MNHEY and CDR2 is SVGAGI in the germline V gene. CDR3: CASSYPGQTEAFF. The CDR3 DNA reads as TGTGCCAGCAGTTACCCTGGACAGACTGAAGCTTTCTTT.

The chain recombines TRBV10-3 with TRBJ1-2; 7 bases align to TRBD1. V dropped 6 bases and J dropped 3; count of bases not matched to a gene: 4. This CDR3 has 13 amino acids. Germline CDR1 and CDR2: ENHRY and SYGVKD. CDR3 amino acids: CAIRRDSYYGYTF. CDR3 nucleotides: TGTGCCATCAGGCGGGACAGCTACTATGGCTACACCTTC.

The CDR3 DNA reads as TGCGCCAGCAGCTTGGGACAGGGGGCGATGGTTGGCTACACCTTC. It specifies CASSLGQGAMVGYTF. The V gene is TRBV5-1, the J gene TRBJ1-2, with 10 bases fitting TRBD1. The CDR3 has 15 amino acids. V was pared by 0 bases and J by 7 bases, with 6 bases of the junction left unmatched. The germline V gene has CDR1 SGHRS and CDR2 YFSETQ.

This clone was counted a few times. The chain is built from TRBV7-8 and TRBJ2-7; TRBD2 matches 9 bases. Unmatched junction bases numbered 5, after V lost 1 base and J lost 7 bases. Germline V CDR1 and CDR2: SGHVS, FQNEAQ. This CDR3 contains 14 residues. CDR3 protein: CASSLETSGREQYF. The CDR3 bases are TGTGCCAGCAGCTTAGAGACTAGCGGTCGAGAGCAGTACTTC.